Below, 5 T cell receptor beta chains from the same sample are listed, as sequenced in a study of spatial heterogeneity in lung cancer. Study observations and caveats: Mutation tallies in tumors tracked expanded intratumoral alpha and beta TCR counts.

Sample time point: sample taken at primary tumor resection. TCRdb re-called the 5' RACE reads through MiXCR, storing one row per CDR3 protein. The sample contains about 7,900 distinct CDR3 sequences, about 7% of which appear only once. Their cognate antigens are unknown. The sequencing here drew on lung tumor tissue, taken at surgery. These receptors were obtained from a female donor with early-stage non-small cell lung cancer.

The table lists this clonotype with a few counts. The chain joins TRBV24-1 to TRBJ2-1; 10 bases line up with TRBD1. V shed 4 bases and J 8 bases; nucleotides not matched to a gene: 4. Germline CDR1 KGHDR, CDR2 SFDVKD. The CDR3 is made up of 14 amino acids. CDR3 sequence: CATSETGGWDEQFF. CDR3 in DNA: TGTGCCACCAGTGAGACAGGGGGCTGGGATGAGCAGTTCTTC.

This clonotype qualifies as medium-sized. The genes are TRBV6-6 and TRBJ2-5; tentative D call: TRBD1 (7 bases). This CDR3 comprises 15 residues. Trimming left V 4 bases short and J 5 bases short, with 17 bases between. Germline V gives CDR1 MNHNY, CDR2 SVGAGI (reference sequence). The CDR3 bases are TGTGCCAGCAGTTCCTGGCAGGGGGGAGGTGAGACCCAGTACTTC. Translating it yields CASSSWQGGGETQYF.

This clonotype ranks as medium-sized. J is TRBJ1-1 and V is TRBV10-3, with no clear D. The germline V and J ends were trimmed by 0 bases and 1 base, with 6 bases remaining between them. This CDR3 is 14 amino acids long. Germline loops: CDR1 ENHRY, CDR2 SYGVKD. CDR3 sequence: CAISESVQNTEAFF. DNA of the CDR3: TGTGCCATCAGTGAGTCCGTACAGAACACTGAAGCTTTCTTT.

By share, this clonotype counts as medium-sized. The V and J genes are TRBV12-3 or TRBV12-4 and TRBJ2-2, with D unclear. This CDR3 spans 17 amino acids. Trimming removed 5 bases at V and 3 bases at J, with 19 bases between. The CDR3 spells CASSPQRGGAYTGELFF. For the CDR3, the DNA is TGTGCCAGCAGTCCACAGCGAGGTGGCGCGTACACCGGGGAGCTGTTTTTT.

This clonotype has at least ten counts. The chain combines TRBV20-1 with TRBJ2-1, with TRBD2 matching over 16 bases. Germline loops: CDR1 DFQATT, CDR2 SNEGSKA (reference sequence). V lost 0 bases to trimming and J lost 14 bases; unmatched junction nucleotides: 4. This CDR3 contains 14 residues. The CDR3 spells CSAREGTSGRAEFF. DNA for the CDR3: TGCAGTGCTAGAGAAGGGACTAGCGGGAGGGCCGAGTTCTTC.